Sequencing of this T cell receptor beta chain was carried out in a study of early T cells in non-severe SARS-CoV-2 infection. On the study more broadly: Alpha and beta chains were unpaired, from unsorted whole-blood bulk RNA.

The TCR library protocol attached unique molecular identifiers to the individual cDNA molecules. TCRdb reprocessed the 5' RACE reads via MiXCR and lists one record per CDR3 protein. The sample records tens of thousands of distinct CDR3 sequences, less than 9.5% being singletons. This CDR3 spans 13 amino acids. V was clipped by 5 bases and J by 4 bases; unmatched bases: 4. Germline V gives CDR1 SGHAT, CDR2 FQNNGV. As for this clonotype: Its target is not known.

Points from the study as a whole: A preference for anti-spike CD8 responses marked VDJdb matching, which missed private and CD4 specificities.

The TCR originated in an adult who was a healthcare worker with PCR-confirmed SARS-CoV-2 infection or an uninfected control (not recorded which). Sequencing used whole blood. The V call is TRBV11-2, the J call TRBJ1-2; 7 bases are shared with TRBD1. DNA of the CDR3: TGTGCCAGCAGCCCAGCAGGGGGCTATGGCTACACCTTC. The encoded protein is CASSPAGGYGYTF.